This TCR beta chain was sequenced during a study of blood T cell repertoires in COVID-19. Overall study: COVID-19 samples collected from the United States, Italy and Spain covered acute and convalescent phases. PBMCs, B-cell-depleted T cells, or T cells provided the cDNA or gDNA that made up the material.

Source study methods: For nucleated cells, counts were estimated from reference gene primer amplification. Sequenced by immunoSEQ multiplex PCR; TCRdb stores in-frame clones only, minus some. The V and J calls and clone size come from that table; D and trimming were worked out from the DNA. Altogether more than 150,000 clones are present, roughly 79% being singletons, with the ten largest covering approximately 12%. This clone was seen once. While infection was still active, Seattle patients were enrolled and then followed longitudinally. The CDR3 has 12 amino acids. The V gene's germline CDR1 is MNHEY and CDR2 SVGAGI. Trimming stripped 0 bases from V and 11 bases from J, with 10 bases between.

The sequence was obtained from a woman aged 80 or over with COVID-19, enrolled during active disease. V is TRBV6-5 and J is TRBJ1-2, with D possibly matching TRBD1 (6 bases). Specimen: peripheral blood. This CDR3 is CASSYSGGLYTF. DNA for the CDR3: TGTGCCAGCAGTTACTCCGGGGGGCTTTACACCTTC.